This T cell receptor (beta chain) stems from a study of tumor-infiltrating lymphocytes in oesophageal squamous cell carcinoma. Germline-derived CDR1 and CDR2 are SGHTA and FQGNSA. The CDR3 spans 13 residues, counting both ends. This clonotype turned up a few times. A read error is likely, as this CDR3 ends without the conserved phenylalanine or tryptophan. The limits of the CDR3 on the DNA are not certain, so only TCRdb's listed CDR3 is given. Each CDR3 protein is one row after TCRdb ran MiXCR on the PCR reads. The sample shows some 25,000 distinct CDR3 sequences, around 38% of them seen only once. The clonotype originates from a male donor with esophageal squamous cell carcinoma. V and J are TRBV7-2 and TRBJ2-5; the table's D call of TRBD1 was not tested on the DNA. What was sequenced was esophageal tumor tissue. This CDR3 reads CASSYHYEQYFGA.